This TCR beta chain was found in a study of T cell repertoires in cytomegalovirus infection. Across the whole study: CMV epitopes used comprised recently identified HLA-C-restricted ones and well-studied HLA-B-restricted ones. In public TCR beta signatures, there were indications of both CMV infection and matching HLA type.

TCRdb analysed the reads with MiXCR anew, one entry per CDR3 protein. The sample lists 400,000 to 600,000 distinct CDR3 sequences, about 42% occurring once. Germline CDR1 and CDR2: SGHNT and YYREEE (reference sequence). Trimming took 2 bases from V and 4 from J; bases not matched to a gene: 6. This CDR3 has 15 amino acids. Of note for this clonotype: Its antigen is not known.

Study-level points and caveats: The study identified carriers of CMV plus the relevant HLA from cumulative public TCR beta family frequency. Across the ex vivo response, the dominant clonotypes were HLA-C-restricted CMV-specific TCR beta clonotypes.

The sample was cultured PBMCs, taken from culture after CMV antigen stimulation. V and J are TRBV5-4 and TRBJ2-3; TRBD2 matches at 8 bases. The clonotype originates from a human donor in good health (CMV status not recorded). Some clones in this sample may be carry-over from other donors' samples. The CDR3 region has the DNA TGTGCCAGCAGCTTCCCGGGGGGGGCCGCAGATACGCAGTATTTT. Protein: CASSFPGGAADTQYF.